The 19 T cell receptor beta chains reported below all come from one sample, sequenced in a study of blood T cell repertoires in COVID-19. Data came from immunoSEQ multiplex PCR; TCRdb stores just in-frame clones and leaves some out. The repertoire has about 100,000 clones, more than 65% of them found once; the top ten carry over 10%. Material: peripheral blood. The receptors stem from a woman in her 70s with acute or convalescent COVID-19.

The gene calls are TRBV3-1 (or the pseudogene TRBV3-2) and TRBJ1-6; 8 bases are shared with TRBD1. The CDR3 consists of 15 residues. The trim removed 1 base at V and 4 bases at J, leaving 0 bases unmatched. Germline V gives CDR1 LGHDT, CDR2 YNNKEL (reference sequence). This CDR3 reads CASSQGTGYNSPLHF. The CDR3, as DNA: TGTGCCAGCAGCCAAGGGACAGGGTATAATTCACCCCTCCACTTT.

V usage is TRBV12-3 or TRBV12-4 and J usage is TRBJ1-5; D is ambiguous. Trimming cost V 3 bases and J 5 bases, with 5 bases left between them. The CDR3 runs to 12 residues. The CDR3 spells CASSFVDQPQHF. CDR3 in DNA: TGTGCCAGCAGTTTCGTAGATCAGCCCCAGCATTTT.

V and J are TRBV15 and TRBJ1-4; 9 bases match TRBD1. The germline V gene encodes CDR1 LNHNV and CDR2 YYDKDF (reference sequence). V lost 2 bases, J lost 0 bases, and 10 bases stayed unmatched. The CDR3 length is 19 residues. CDR3 nucleotide sequence: TGTGCCACCAGCAGAAATGCCGGGACAGGGCCAGCAACTAATGAAAAACTGTTTTTT. This codes for CATSRNAGTGPATNEKLFF.

This clone was counted only a few times. The J gene is TRBJ1-1, the V gene TRBV19; perhaps TRBD1 as D (5 bases). Germline lookup yields CDR1 LNHDA and CDR2 SQIVND (reference sequence). The V gene lost 6 bases and the J gene lost 0 bases, with 8 bases spanning the gap. The CDR3 spans 13 residues. The CDR3 protein is CASSKGLNTEAFF. The CDR3, as DNA: TGTGCCAGTAGCAAGGGGTTGAACACTGAAGCTTTCTTT. Together with reference TRBV19 and TRBJ1-1, the CDR3 gives the full variable domain: DGGITQSPKYLFRKEGQNVTLSCEQNLNHDAMYWYRQDPGQGLRLIYYSQIVNDFQKGDIAEGYSVSREKKESFPLTVTSAQKNPTAFYLCASSKGLNTEAFFGQGTRLTVV.

This clone occurred once. The V call is TRBV6-5, the J call TRBJ1-2; no reliable D call. There are 15 residues in the CDR3. Germline loops: CDR1 MNHEY, CDR2 SVGAGI. Trimming stripped 6 bases from V and 8 bases from J, with 22 bases between. CDR3 nucleotides: TGTGCCAGCAGACCCGGCCGGGAAGGACGGAGAGGCTACACCTTC. Its translation: CASRPGREGRRGYTF.

The rearrangement uses TRBV29-1 and TRBJ1-2; D not certain. Germline V gene lookup returns CDR1 SQVTM and CDR2 ANQGSEA. CDR3 length: 11 residues. Trimming took off 7 bases at V and 4 bases at J, with 10 bases between the two ends. In DNA, the CDR3 is TGCAGCGGGGGAGAGTCCTATGGCTACACCTTC. This translates into CSGGESYGYTF.

The gene calls are TRBV30 and TRBJ1-2; D unclear. The CDR3 contains 13 residues. Trimming removed 7 bases from V and 0 bases from J, with 12 bases in between. Germline V gives CDR1 GTSNPN, CDR2 SVGIG (reference sequence). This CDR3 is CASTPYSNYGYTF. CDR3 nucleotides: TGTGCCTCGACTCCTTATTCTAACTATGGCTACACCTTC.

A note on this clone: Relative to the germline gene, one junction end is altered; a read error may explain this. V gene TRBV27 combines with J gene TRBJ2-2; D gene unclear. The CDR3 runs 13 residues. Germline CDR1 reads MNHEY; CDR2 reads SMNVEV (reference sequence). Written as DNA, the CDR3 is TGTGCCAGCAGTCCCCAGAACGCCGGGGAGCTGTTTTTT. This codes for CASSPQNAGELFF.

This clone was seen more than once but under ten times. The rearrangement uses TRBV11-2 and TRBJ1-2; D gene ambiguous. The CDR3 covers 11 residues. Germline V gene lookup returns CDR1 SGHAT and CDR2 FQNNGV. V was shortened by 5 bases and J by 12 bases, with 13 bases between the two germline ends. CDR3 nucleotide sequence: TGTGCCAGCAGCCCCTGGGAGGCGCACACCTTC. Translating it yields CASSPWEAHTF.

This chain joins TRBV2 and TRBJ2-5, with a weak D call TRBD2 (6 bases). Germline CDR1 SNHLY, CDR2 FYNNEI. V was clipped by 6 bases and J by 2 bases, with 13 bases between them. This CDR3 comprises 14 residues. For the CDR3, the DNA is TGTGCCAGCAGCAAAGGGACTCTACAAGAGACCCAGTACTTC. Protein sequence: CASSKGTLQETQYF.

The rearrangement joins TRBV5-1 to TRBJ2-1; 7 positions agree with TRBD2. The ends lost 5 bases at V and 4 bases at J; junction bases unmatched: 9. CDR3 length equals 15 residues. Germline lookup yields CDR1 SGHRS and CDR2 YFSETQ. The CDR3 bases are TGCGCCAGCAGATCCGGGACGGGGGGATACAATGAGCAGTTCTTC. It codes for CASRSGTGGYNEQFF.

This CDR3 reads CAWSPPDRVGQPQHF. The CDR3 coding sequence is TGTGCCTGGAGTCCCCCGGACAGGGTTGGTCAGCCCCAGCATTTT. The J gene is TRBJ1-5, the V gene TRBV30; TRBD1 matches at 8 bases. Unmatched junction bases numbered 9, after V lost 2 bases and J lost 6 bases. The length of the CDR3 is 15 residues. Germline loops: CDR1 GTSNPN, CDR2 SVGIG (reference sequence).

The chain employs TRBV4-1 and TRBJ2-1; 12 bases map to TRBD2. The CDR3 length is 16 residues. CDR1 and CDR2 (germline): MGHRA, YSYEKL. V was pared by 0 bases and J by 7 bases, with 4 bases of the junction left unmatched. CDR3 sequence: CASSQESSGGGNEQFF. The DNA for the CDR3 is TGCGCCAGCAGCCAAGAATCTAGCGGGGGGGGAAATGAGCAGTTCTTC.

This chain joins TRBV24-1 and TRBJ1-2, with D tentatively TRBD1 (5 bases). Germline V gene lookup returns CDR1 KGHDR and CDR2 SFDVKD. V lost 3 bases to trimming and J lost 3 bases, with 10 bases between them. This CDR3 contains 14 residues. For the CDR3, the DNA is TGTGCCACCAGTGATCAGAGACAGTACTATGGCTACACCTTC. Its translation: CATSDQRQYYGYTF.

This chain uses TRBV18 with TRBJ1-2, with D maybe TRBD1 (6 bases). CDR1 and CDR2 (germline): KGHSH, LQKENI. CDR3 length: 14 residues. Trimming pared 2 bases from V and 4 bases from J, leaving 11 bases between. The CDR3 loop is CASSPLGQPYGYTF. The DNA of the CDR3 is TGTGCCAGCTCACCATTGGGACAACCCTATGGCTACACCTTC.

The V gene is TRBV18, the J gene TRBJ1-2; D remains ambiguous. Between the trimmed V and J ends, which lost 3 bases and 0 bases, there was a span of 17 bases. The CDR3 sequence is 17 residues long. The germline gives CDR1 KGHSH, CDR2 LQKENI. The CDR3, as DNA: TGTGCCAGCTCACCCACCGCGGCGGGTGGAGCTAACTATGGCTACACCTTC. Its translation is CASSPTAAGGANYGYTF. The whole variable domain, filled in from reference TRBV18 and TRBJ1-2, reads NAGVMQNPRHLVRRRGQEARLRCSPMKGHSHVYWYRQLPEEGLKFMVYLQKENIIDESGMPKERFSAEFPKEGPSILRIQQVVRGDSAAYFCASSPTAAGGANYGYTFGSGTRLTVV.

The rearrangement joins TRBV6-5 to TRBJ1-6; D perhaps matches TRBD1 (5 bases). The CDR3 is made up of 15 amino acids. Trimming removed 2 bases from V and 7 bases from J, with 12 bases in between. Germline CDR1 MNHEY, CDR2 SVGAGI. Written as DNA, the CDR3 is TGTGCCAGCAGTTACGCCTCGACAGCAAATTCACCCCTCCACTTT. Protein: CASSYASTANSPLHF.

V and J are TRBV2 and TRBJ2-6, with D maybe TRBD2 (6 bases). The CDR3 is made up of 13 amino acids. The V end lost 8 bases, the J end lost 3 bases, and 8 bases lay between the germline ends. Germline V gene data show CDR1 as SNHLY and CDR2 as FYNNEI. The CDR3 is CASLEGGANVLTF. The CDR3 DNA reads as TGTGCCAGCCTGGAGGGTGGGGCCAACGTCCTGACTTTC.

The CDR3 reads CASSLGTSGQETQYF. The CDR3 nucleotides are TGTGCCAGCAGCTTAGGAACTAGCGGACAAGAGACCCAGTACTTC. This sequence joins TRBV11-3 and TRBJ2-5, with TRBD2 identical over 8 bases. J lost 2 bases, V lost 1 base, and 3 bases had no gene match. Germline V gene sequence: CDR1 SGHNT, CDR2 YENEEA. This CDR3 comprises 15 residues.